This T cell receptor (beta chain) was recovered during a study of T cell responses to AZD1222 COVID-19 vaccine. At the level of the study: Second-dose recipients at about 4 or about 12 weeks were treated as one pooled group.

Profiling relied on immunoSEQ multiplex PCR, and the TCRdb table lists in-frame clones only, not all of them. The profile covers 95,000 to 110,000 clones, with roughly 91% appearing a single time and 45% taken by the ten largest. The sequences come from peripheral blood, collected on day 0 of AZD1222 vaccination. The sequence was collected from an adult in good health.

Written as DNA, the CDR3 is TGTGCCAGCAGCTGGGGCGGGGGTTTAGATACGCAGTATTTT. This gives the protein CASSWGGGLDTQYF. This sequence joins TRBV7-3 and TRBJ2-3, with TRBD2 matching over 7 bases. V was pared by 4 bases and J by 5 bases, with 6 bases of the junction left unmatched. This CDR3 region has 14 residues. Per the germline V gene, CDR1 is SGHTA and CDR2 is FQGTGA.